A selection of T cell receptor beta chains follows, all from one sample in a study of T-cell memory formation after mild COVID-19. TCRdb ran MiXCR on the 5' RACE reads and lists one entry per CDR3 protein. The sample lists just over 400,000 distinct CDR3 sequences; less than 25% were seen once. The specimen was PBMCs or a T cell subset sorted from them (not recorded which). The source of these receptors is an adult woman who had mild COVID-19 (a few samples of this study predate the infection). Cell type and time point are not known. Each CDR3 is given with its conserved first and last residue. The order of the fields is clone size, V gene, J gene, D gene, CDR3 protein, CDR3 DNA. The D gene is left open where the match is weak. Size tells how often a clone was seen (once, few, many) or the class of an expanded clone, and some rows leave it out.

size: .
V: TRBV5-6
J: TRBJ2-5
D: TRBD1
CDR3: CASSYTGEETQYF
DNA: TGTGCCAGCAGCTATACAGGGGAAGAGACCCAGTACTTC

size: .
V: TRBV19
J: TRBJ1-5
D: .
CDR3: CASSRGVGGNQPQHF
DNA: TGTGCCAGTAGTCGGGGGGTTGGAGGCAATCAGCCCCAGCATTTT

size: few
V: TRBV6-5
J: TRBJ2-5
D: .
CDR3: CASSDMTGETQYF
DNA: TGTGCCAGCAGTGACATGACAGGAGAGACCCAGTACTTC

size: .
V: TRBV5-5
J: TRBJ2-7
D: .
CDR3: CASQTGRTPGGHEQYF
DNA: TGTGCCAGCCAGACGGGGCGGACCCCCGGTGGGCACGAGCAGTACTTC

size: .
V: TRBV5-1
J: TRBJ1-5
D: .
CDR3: CASSLTLSNQPQHF
DNA: TGCGCCAGCAGCTTGACACTTAGCAATCAGCCCCAGCATTTT

size: .
V: TRBV20-1
J: TRBJ2-2
D: .
CDR3: CSAREVWQNTGELFF
DNA: TGCAGTGCTAGAGAGGTTTGGCAGAACACCGGGGAGCTGTTTTTT

size: few
V: TRBV27
J: TRBJ1-5
D: .
CDR3: CASSSWGRFSNQPQHF
DNA: TGTGCCAGCAGTTCCTGGGGCAGGTTTTCCAATCAGCCCCAGCATTTT

size: few
V: TRBV6-2/TRBV6-3
J: TRBJ2-1
D: TRBD1
CDR3: CASNDRDSYNEQFF
DNA: TGTGCCAGCAACGACAGGGACTCCTACAATGAGCAGTTCTTC

size: few
V: TRBV29-1
J: TRBJ2-5
D: TRBD1
CDR3: CSGQTGTGIETQYF
DNA: TGCAGCGGTCAAACCGGGACAGGGATAGAGACCCAGTACTTC

size: .
V: TRBV4-1
J: TRBJ1-4
D: .
CDR3: CASSSGRGGNEKLFF
DNA: TGCGCCAGCAGCTCCGGACGGGGGGGTAATGAAAAACTGTTTTTT

size: .
V: TRBV20-1
J: TRBJ1-1
D: .
CDR3: CSGRGDWEAFF
DNA: TGCAGTGGAAGGGGGGATTGGGAAGCTTTCTTT

size: few
V: TRBV6-5
J: TRBJ2-7
D: .
CDR3: CASSGRGNPYEQYF
DNA: TGTGCCAGCAGTGGTCGCGGTAACCCCTACGAGCAGTACTTC

size: .
V: TRBV7-3
J: TRBJ2-5
D: TRBD2
CDR3: CASSLGTSGSTQYF
DNA: TGTGCCAGCAGCTTAGGGACTAGCGGCTCGACCCAGTACTTC

size: .
V: TRBV2
J: TRBJ1-2
D: .
CDR3: CASTVDSNYGYTF
DNA: TGTGCCAGCACCGTGGACAGTAACTATGGCTACACCTTC

size: few
V: TRBV15
J: TRBJ2-7
D: .
CDR3: CATSRDSRVSSYEQYF
DNA: TGTGCCACCAGCAGAGATTCTCGAGTGAGCTCCTACGAGCAGTACTTC

size: .
V: TRBV21-1
J: TRBJ2-1
D: .
CDR3: CASIPSGNSNEQFF
DNA: TGTGCCAGCATCCCCAGCGGGAACTCCAATGAGCAGTTCTTC

size: few
V: TRBV15
J: TRBJ2-5
D: .
CDR3: CATSRGGFGAQETQYF
DNA: TGTGCCACCAGCAGAGGGGGATTCGGCGCCCAAGAGACCCAGTACTTC

size: few
V: TRBV9
J: TRBJ2-1
D: TRBD2
CDR3: CASSSRGDSGVSYNEQFF
DNA: TGTGCCAGCAGCTCACGAGGGGATAGCGGGGTTTCCTACAATGAGCAGTTCTTC

size: .
V: TRBV7-8
J: TRBJ2-7
D: .
CDR3: CASSGDSYPNYEQYF
DNA: TGTGCCAGCAGCGGAGACAGTTACCCCAACTACGAGCAGTACTTC

size: .
V: TRBV7-9
J: TRBJ1-1
D: .
CDR3: CASSHRDSKNTEAFF
DNA: TGTGCCAGCAGCCACCGCGACTCTAAGAACACTGAAGCTTTCTTT

size: .
V: TRBV20-1
J: TRBJ2-3
D: .
CDR3: CSGDGARGGDTQYF
DNA: TGCAGTGGCGATGGGGCGAGGGGGGGAGATACGCAGTATTTT

size: few
V: TRBV12-3/TRBV12-4
J: TRBJ2-5
D: .
CDR3: CASSLAENQETQYF
DNA: TGTGCCAGCAGTTTGGCGGAAAACCAAGAGACCCAGTACTTC

size: .
V: TRBV24-1
J: TRBJ2-5
D: TRBD1
CDR3: CATSEDRRDRGMETQYF
DNA: TGTGCCACCAGTGAGGACAGGCGGGACAGGGGCATGGAGACCCAGTACTTC

size: .
V: TRBV20-1
J: TRBJ1-1
D: .
CDR3: CSASTRRRNTEAFF
DNA: TGCAGTGCTAGCACACGGCGGCGGAACACTGAAGCTTTCTTT

size: few
V: TRBV4-3
J: TRBJ2-7
D: .
CDR3: CASSTSIQAHGEQYF
DNA: TGCGCCAGCAGCACAAGTATCCAGGCCCACGGAGAGCAGTACTTC

size: few
V: TRBV7-9
J: TRBJ2-5
D: .
CDR3: CASSFQRNSQETQYF
DNA: TGTGCCAGCAGCTTCCAGAGGAATTCGCAAGAGACCCAGTACTTC

size: .
V: TRBV12-3/TRBV12-4
J: TRBJ2-5
D: TRBD2
CDR3: CASSPDGLAEETQYF
DNA: TGTGCCAGCAGCCCTGATGGACTAGCGGAAGAGACCCAGTACTTC

size: .
V: TRBV12-3/TRBV12-4
J: TRBJ2-5
D: TRBD2
CDR3: CASSLYLAGGETQYF
DNA: TGTGCCAGCAGTTTATATTTAGCGGGAGGCGAGACCCAGTACTTC

size: .
V: TRBV4-1
J: TRBJ1-1
D: TRBD1
CDR3: CASSLLKGQGDTEAFF
DNA: TGCGCCAGCAGCCTTCTAAAGGGACAGGGGGACACTGAAGCTTTCTTT

size: few
V: TRBV5-1
J: TRBJ2-7
D: TRBD2
CDR3: CASRPGTSGSYEQYF
DNA: TGCGCCAGCAGGCCCGGGACTAGCGGGTCCTACGAGCAGTACTTC

size: .
V: TRBV18
J: TRBJ2-1
D: TRBD2
CDR3: CASSPSGLAVYNEQFF
DNA: TGTGCCAGCTCACCCTCGGGACTAGCGGTCTACAATGAGCAGTTCTTC

size: .
V: TRBV25-1
J: TRBJ2-5
D: TRBD1
CDR3: CASSNDPGQGETQYF
DNA: TGTGCCAGCAGTAATGACCCGGGACAGGGAGAGACCCAGTACTTC